This TCR beta chain was sequenced for a study of blood T cell repertoires in COVID-19. On the study more broadly: The analysed material was cDNA or gDNA that came from T cells, B-cell-depleted T cells, or PBMCs.

The germline V gene has CDR1 SGHDT and CDR2 YYEEEE. The CDR3 consists of 15 residues. The ends were cut back, 2 bases at V and 6 bases at J, with 18 bases in the middle. Sequencing was performed with immunoSEQ multiplex PCR; in TCRdb, only in-frame clones are kept and a portion is missing. The profile shows about 150,000 clones, around 87% of them singletons. The V call is TRBV5-6, the J call TRBJ2-7, with a weak D call TRBD2 (5 bases). The sequenced sample was peripheral blood. The TCR comes from a man aged 55 to 70 with COVID-19, enrolled during active disease. CDR3 protein: CASSFFLGVRGEQYF. CDR3 in DNA: TGTGCCAGCAGCTTTTTTCTTGGGGTACGGGGCGAGCAGTACTTC.